This TCR beta chain is from a study of shared clonotypes between healthy human individuals. Across the whole study: CD4 naive cells filled three plates per donor, CD4 memory three, CD8 naive two and CD8 memory one.

Healthy HIV-negative adults without recent acute infections or vaccinations served as donors. On this clone itself: Its antigen is currently unknown.

Splitting of each subset's genomic DNA was done evenly across several immunoSEQ plates. TCRdb's copy holds only in-frame clones and misses some; the assay was immunoSEQ multiplex PCR. The sample holds approximately 1,000,000 clones, around 77% seen once. This CDR3 region has 14 residues. Germline CDR1 and CDR2: GTSNPN and SVGIG (reference sequence). J was trimmed by 4 bases and V by 5 bases; bases with no gene match: 6. General observations from the study: A generally larger estimated richness was seen in naive subsets than in memory subsets.

Sequenced: memory CD4+ T cells from PBMCs. The subset here: CD45RA-negative fraction. This clonotype was obtained from a man in his late teens or twenties in good health. Some clones in this sample may be carry-over from other donors' samples. The V call is TRBV30, the J call TRBJ2-2; 8 nucleotides match TRBD1. The CDR3 DNA reads as TGTGCCTGGGACCAGGGGGCCGCCACCGGGGAGCTGTTTTTT. This encodes CAWDQGAATGELFF.